This T cell receptor beta chain was sequenced in a study of T-cell reconstitution after alpha-beta-depleted transplantation in children. V lost 6 bases, J lost 1 base, and 1 base stayed unmatched. Germline V CDR1 and CDR2: SEHNR, FQNEAQ (reference sequence). The CDR3 sequence is 16 residues long. There are many counts of this clonotype. Preparation of the TCRbeta library involved a method that used unique molecular identifiers. TCRdb re-called the PCR reads through MiXCR, storing one row per CDR3 protein. Of about 200,000 distinct CDR3 sequences in the sample, roughly 15% were seen once. The specimen comprised PBMCs, mostly from graft donor cells, sampled 360 days after TCRalphabeta/CD19-depleted stem cell transplant. The source is a male patient aged 2 to 9 who had a stem cell transplant for acute lymphoblastic leukemia, so the T cells may come from the graft donor. The V and J genes are TRBV7-9 and TRBJ2-6; 12 nucleotides line up with TRBD1. CDR3 protein: CASRGQGASGANVLTF. CDR3 coding DNA: TGTGCCAGCAGGGGACAGGGGGCGTCTGGGGCCAACGTCCTGACTTTC. The variable domain in full, completed from reference TRBV7-9 and TRBJ2-6, reads DTGVSQNPRHKITKRGQNVTFRCDPISEHNRLYWYRQTLGQGPEFLTYFQNEAQLEKSRLLSDRFSAERPKGSFSTLEIQRTEQGDSAMYLCASRGQGASGANVLTFGAGSRLTVL.